This section outlines one TCR beta chain sequence together with its context. Clones were sequenced by immunoSEQ multiplex PCR, and TCRdb holds only the in-frame ones, with some missing. Of about 93,000 clones detected, 70% to 80% appear once; the ten largest clones hold about 16%. The data were obtained in a study of blood T cell repertoires in COVID-19. Looking at the study overall: There were acute and convalescent COVID-19 samples, and they came from the United States, Italy and Spain. Sample material is recorded as cDNA or gDNA derived from T cells, B-cell-depleted T cells, or PBMCs.

V shed 3 bases and J shed 4 bases, with 11 bases lying between them. CDR1 KGHDR and CDR2 SFDVKD come from the germline V gene. This CDR3 has 14 residues. The TCR sequence derives from a human donor in a cohort sampled during active COVID-19. The sample taken for sequencing was peripheral blood. The genes are TRBV24-1 and TRBJ1-2; D might be TRBD1 (6 bases). CDR3 in DNA: TGTGCCACCAGTGATCCCCCGGACAGCTATGGCTACACCTTC. Amino acid sequence: CATSDPPDSYGYTF.